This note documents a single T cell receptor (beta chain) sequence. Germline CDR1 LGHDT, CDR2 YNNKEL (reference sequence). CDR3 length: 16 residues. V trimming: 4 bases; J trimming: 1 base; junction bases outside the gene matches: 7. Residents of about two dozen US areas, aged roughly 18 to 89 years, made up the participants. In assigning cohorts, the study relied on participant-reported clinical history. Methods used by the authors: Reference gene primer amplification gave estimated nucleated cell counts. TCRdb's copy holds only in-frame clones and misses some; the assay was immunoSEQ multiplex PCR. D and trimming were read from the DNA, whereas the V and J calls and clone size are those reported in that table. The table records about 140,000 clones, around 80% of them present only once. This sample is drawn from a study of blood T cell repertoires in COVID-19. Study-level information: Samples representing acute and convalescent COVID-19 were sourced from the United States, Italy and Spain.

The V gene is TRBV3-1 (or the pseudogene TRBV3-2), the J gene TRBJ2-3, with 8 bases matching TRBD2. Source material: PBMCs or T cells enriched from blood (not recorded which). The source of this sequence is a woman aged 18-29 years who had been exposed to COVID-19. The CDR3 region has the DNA TGTGCCAGCAGCCGTGACGGGGGGGTTCGCACAGATACGCAGTATTTT. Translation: CASSRDGGVRTDTQYF.